This T cell receptor (beta chain) is from a study of a mutant IDH1 vaccine in newly diagnosed glioma. Remarks on this clone: Its antigen is as yet unknown.

The time point here: baseline, week 1 (first vaccination visit). Treatment in this sample: pre-vaccination baseline after standard-of-care therapy. Here immunoSEQ multiplex PCR was the method, and the copy in TCRdb shows in-frame clones only, minus some. The table lists about 66,000 clones, 70% to 90% of them singletons. The CDR3 contains 16 residues. Germline V gene sequence: CDR1 SGHTA, CDR2 FQGNSA. Trimming pared 9 bases from V and 1 base from J, leaving 21 bases between. The study, taken as a whole, reports: Vaccine-induced immune responses were detected in over 90% of patients.

The chain couples TRBV7-2 to TRBJ1-1; no clear D gene. This receptor was obtained from a man younger than 40 with glioma. Here the sequenced sample was PBMCs, taken from a glioma patient treated with radiotherapy, temozolomide or both. The CDR3, as DNA: TGTGCCAGGCATTCTTTCGGGGTCAGAAGGAACACTGAAGCTTTCTTT. Translation gives CARHSFGVRRNTEAFF.